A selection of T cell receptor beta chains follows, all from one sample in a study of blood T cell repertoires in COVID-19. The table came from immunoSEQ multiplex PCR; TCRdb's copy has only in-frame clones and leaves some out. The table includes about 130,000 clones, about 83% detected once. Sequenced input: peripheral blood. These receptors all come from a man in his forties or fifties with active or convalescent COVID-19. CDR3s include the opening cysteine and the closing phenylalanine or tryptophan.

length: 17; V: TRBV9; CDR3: CASSVGGGVSFNYGYTF
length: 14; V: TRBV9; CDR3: CASSVAGLNSPLHF
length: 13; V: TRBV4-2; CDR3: CASSQEPDQPQHF
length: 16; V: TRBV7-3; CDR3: CASSITSGGGTDTQYF
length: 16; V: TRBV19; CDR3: CASRRKGADDNQPQHF
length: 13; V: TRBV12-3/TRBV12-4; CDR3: CASRRGRTGELFF
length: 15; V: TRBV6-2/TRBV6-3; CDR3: CASSYSFARWYEQYF
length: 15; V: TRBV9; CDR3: CASSVGGGGYNEQFF
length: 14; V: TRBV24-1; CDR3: CATSDPASGYGYTF
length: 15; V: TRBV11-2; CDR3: CASSLDTSGANVLTF
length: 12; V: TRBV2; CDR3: CASSGEVKRRFF
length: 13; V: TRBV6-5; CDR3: CASKTGQGGEQYF
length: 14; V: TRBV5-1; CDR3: CASSREGLNQPQHF
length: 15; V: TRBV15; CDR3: CATMTDRDSGNTIYF
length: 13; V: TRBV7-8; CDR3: CASSSDSYTEAFF
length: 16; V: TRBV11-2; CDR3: CASSSPVGGYTGELFF
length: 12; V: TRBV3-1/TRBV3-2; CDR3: CASSQDREGYTF
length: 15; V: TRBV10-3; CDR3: CAINPTGGINYGYTF
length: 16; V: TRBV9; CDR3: CASSPRLAGGRNIQYF
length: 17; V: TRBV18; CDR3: CASSPQFDSRLNTEAFF
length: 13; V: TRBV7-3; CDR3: CASSQGTNTEAFF
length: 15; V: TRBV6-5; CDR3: CASSYRGGDNSPLHF
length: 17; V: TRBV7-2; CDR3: CASSLTSGGASYNEQFF
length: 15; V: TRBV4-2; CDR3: CASSQDLDTSYEQYF
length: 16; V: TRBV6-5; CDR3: CASSLGGYTINSPLHF
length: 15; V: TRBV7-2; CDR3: CASSLGTAVTYGYTF
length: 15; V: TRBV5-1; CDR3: CASSLVSGVGSPLHF
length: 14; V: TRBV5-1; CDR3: CASIPGTANNEQFF
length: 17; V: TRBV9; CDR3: CASSVAAVSSYNSPLHF
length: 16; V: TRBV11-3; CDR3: CASSLGRQGLGDTQYF
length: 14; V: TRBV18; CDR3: CASSPNSPTDTQYF
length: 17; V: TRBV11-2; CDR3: CASSFPSREVAITEAFF
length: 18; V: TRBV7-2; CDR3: CASSGVGLAGASYNEQFF
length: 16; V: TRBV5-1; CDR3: CASSLGLAGGTGTQYF
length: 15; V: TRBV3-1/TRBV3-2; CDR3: CASSQELSSGNTIYF
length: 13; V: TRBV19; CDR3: CASSITGNQPQHF
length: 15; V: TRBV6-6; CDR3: CASSYGQSGSYEQYF
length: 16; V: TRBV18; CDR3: CASSAGTSGGTDTQYF
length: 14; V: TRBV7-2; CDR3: CASSSGIGDEKLFF
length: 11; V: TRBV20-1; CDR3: CSATGNTEAFF
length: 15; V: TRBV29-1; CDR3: CSVSLATGGSKTQYF
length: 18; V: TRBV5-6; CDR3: CASSSEVSSEINYNEQFF
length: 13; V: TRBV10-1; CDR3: CASSYGQGTEAFF
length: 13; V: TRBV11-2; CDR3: CASSPSGYTEAFF
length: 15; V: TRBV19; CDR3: CASSIGRHLEETQYF
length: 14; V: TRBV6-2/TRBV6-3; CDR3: CASSLAGGNNEQFF
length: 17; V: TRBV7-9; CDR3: CASSSYYSSGLKNEQFF
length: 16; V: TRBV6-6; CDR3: CASSYSWTGNNQPQHF
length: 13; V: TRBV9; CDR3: CASNRDNGFGQFF